The 31 T cell receptor beta chains reported below all come from one sample, sequenced in a study of blood T cell repertoires in COVID-19. Profiled with immunoSEQ multiplex PCR; TCRdb holds only in-frame clones, not every one. The profile shows some 200,000 clones, under 90% of them singletons. Input material: peripheral blood. The receptors were gathered from a man older than 75 with acute or convalescent COVID-19.

The V call is TRBV19, the J call TRBJ2-1; D is possibly TRBD2 (6 bases). The CDR3 spans 15 residues. V lost 4 bases, J lost 4 bases, and 14 bases lay in between. CDR1 and CDR2 (germline): LNHDA, SQIVND (reference sequence). DNA for the CDR3: TGTGCCAGTAGTAAGGGAGGATACCCTTACAATGAGCAGTTCTTC. Residues: CASSKGGYPYNEQFF.

The gene calls are TRBV6-5 and TRBJ2-7, with D maybe TRBD2 (6 bases). V lost 3 bases to trimming and J lost 4 bases, with 13 bases between them. Germline values: CDR1 MNHEY, CDR2 SVGAGI. The CDR3 has 14 amino acids. As DNA, the CDR3 is TGTGCCAGCAGTTATCGGGGGAGAGGTTACGAGCAGTACGTC. It specifies CASSYRGRGYEQYV.

The V and J genes are TRBV15 and TRBJ1-5, with 9 nucleotides matching TRBD1. The junction had 6 bases not matched to a gene; V was cut back by 6 bases and J by 0 bases. Germline V gene lookup returns CDR1 LNHNV and CDR2 YYDKDF (reference sequence). This CDR3 region has 16 residues. In DNA form, the CDR3 reads TGTGCCACCAGGGAGGGACAGGGATATAGCAATCAGCCCCAGCATTTT. Amino acids: CATREGQGYSNQPQHF.

The chain uses TRBV7-3 and TRBJ2-3, with 8 bases aligning to TRBD2. V shed 1 base, J shed 10 bases, and the junction held 10 bases outside the gene matches. Germline V CDR1 and CDR2: SGHTA, FQGTGA. The CDR3 has 15 amino acids. DNA of the CDR3: TGTGCCAGCAGCTTAATCGCGTCCCGGGAGGGCGCGCAGTATTTT. Protein product: CASSLIASREGAQYF. Looking up the rest from reference TRBV7-3 and TRBJ2-3 gives the full variable domain: GAGVSQTPSNKVTEKGKYVELRCDPISGHTALYWYRQSLGQGPEFLIYFQGTGAADDSGLPNDRFFAVRPEGSVSTLKIQRTERGDSAVYLCASSLIASREGAQYFGPGTRLTVL.

This rearrangement joins TRBV19 to TRBJ2-2; D not certain. CDR1 and CDR2 from the germline V gene are LNHDA and SQIVND (reference sequence). Trimming removed 4 bases at V and 1 base at J, with 4 bases between. The CDR3 runs to 13 residues. For the CDR3, the DNA is TGTGCCAGTAGTACTCGGAACACCGGGGAGCTGTTTTTT. It encodes CASSTRNTGELFF.

For this clone: Distinct nucleotide sequences in the sample also encode this CDR3. V is TRBV28 and J is TRBJ1-2; TRBD1 matches 10 bases. With 3 bases clipped from V and 5 bases from J, the junction kept 3 bases outside the gene matches. The CDR3 sequence is 14 residues long. The germline CDR1 and CDR2 sequences are MDHEN and SYDVKM. Here the CDR3 reads CASSFGTGAYGYTF. The CDR3 DNA reads TGTGCCAGCAGTTTCGGGACAGGGGCATATGGCTACACCTTC.

The chain uses TRBV3-1 (or the pseudogene TRBV3-2) and TRBJ1-2; TRBD1 matches at 9 bases. Germline values: CDR1 LGHDT, CDR2 YNNKEL (reference sequence). Trimming at V came to 3 bases and at J to 7 bases, leaving 6 bases not matched to a gene. This CDR3 contains 14 residues. The CDR3 DNA is TGTGCCAGCAGCCAGTTACAGGGGGCCGGTGGCTACACCTTC. Translating it yields CASSQLQGAGGYTF.

V is TRBV24-1 and J is TRBJ2-3; possible D gene TRBD2, 5 bases. The CDR3 is made up of 13 amino acids. Germline CDR1 reads KGHDR; CDR2 reads SFDVKD. Trimming removed 5 bases from V and 4 bases from J, with 9 bases in between. For the CDR3, the DNA is TGTGCCACCAGTGCTGAGGGCGCAGATACGCAGTATTTT. Encoded protein: CATSAEGADTQYF.

This clone was observed a single time. The chain couples TRBV3-1 (or the pseudogene TRBV3-2) to TRBJ1-1; D is perhaps TRBD1 (5 bases). CDR1 and CDR2 from the germline V gene are LGHDT and YNNKEL (reference sequence). V lost 2 bases and J lost 10, with 8 bases in between. The CDR3 has 11 amino acids. This chain's CDR3 is CASSQMGGAFF. The CDR3, as DNA: TGTGCCAGCAGCCAAATGGGGGGAGCTTTCTTT.

This clone was seen a single time. The CDR3 region is CASYDPGLSYEQYF. DNA of the CDR3: TGTGCCAGCTATGACCCGGGACTATCCTACGAGCAGTACTTC. The chain joins TRBV6-5 to TRBJ2-7, with TRBD2 matching over 7 bases. Germline V lookup: CDR1 MNHEY, CDR2 SVGAGI. The CDR3 runs 14 residues. V lost 8 bases and J lost 1; bases outside the gene matches: 8.

The chain couples TRBV25-1 to TRBJ2-5, with 11 bases lining up with TRBD2. Germline-derived CDR1 and CDR2 are MGHDK and SYGVNS. The trim removed 1 base at V and 2 bases at J, leaving 3 bases unmatched. CDR3 length: 16 amino acids. The CDR3 nucleotides are TGTGCCAGCAGTGAATTGGGACTAGCGGCTCAAGAGACCCAGTACTTC. Its protein product is CASSELGLAAQETQYF. Full variable domain (remainder filled in from reference TRBV25-1 and TRBJ2-5): EADIYQTPRYLVIGTGKKITLECSQTMGHDKMYWYQQDPGMELHLIHYSYGVNSTEKGDLSSESTVSRIRTEHFPLTLESARPSHTSQYLCASSELGLAAQETQYFGPGTRLLVL.

This clone was found once. The chain uses TRBV11-2 and TRBJ2-7, with D perhaps matching TRBD2 (7 bases). This CDR3 is 16 amino acids long. Germline V gene lookup returns CDR1 SGHAT and CDR2 FQNNGV. Trimming shortened V by 6 bases and J by 2 bases, and 20 bases separated the two germline ends. In DNA form, the CDR3 reads TGTGCCAGCAGTTCTAGGGGGAGGGGTTCAGCCTACGAGCAGTACTTC. This translates into CASSSRGRGSAYEQYF.

The chain carries TRBV15 and TRBJ2-7; weak D call: TRBD2 (5 bases). CDR3 length: 14 residues. Trimming shortened V by 0 bases and J by 7 bases, and 13 bases separated the two germline ends. Per the germline V gene, CDR1 is LNHNV and CDR2 is YYDKDF (reference sequence). This CDR3 is CATSRDYGVSEQYV. CDR3 nucleotide sequence: TGTGCCACCAGCAGAGATTACGGGGTGTCAGAGCAGTACGTC.

The chain couples TRBV7-9 to TRBJ1-2; D unresolved. Trimming left V 5 bases short and J 8 bases short, with 15 bases between. The CDR3 runs 13 residues. Germline V CDR1 and CDR2: SEHNR, FQNEAQ (reference sequence). This CDR3 is CASSIIEASGYTF. CDR3 coding DNA: TGTGCCAGCAGCATCATTGAGGCGAGCGGCTACACCTTC.

The V call is TRBV4-2, the J call TRBJ1-2; D is ambiguous. V gave up 1 base and J gave up 4 bases, with 16 bases separating them. Germline CDR1 LGHNA, CDR2 YNFKEQ. The CDR3 loop spans 16 amino acids. The CDR3 loop is CASSQGPGGPTYGYTF. The CDR3, as DNA: TGTGCCAGCAGCCAAGGACCCGGTGGGCCAACCTATGGCTACACCTTC.

The chain couples TRBV7-2 to TRBJ2-7; D may be TRBD1 (6 bases). This CDR3 is built from 15 residues. V was cut by 5 bases and J by 8 bases, with 22 bases left in between. The V gene's germline CDR1 is SGHTA and CDR2 FQGNSA. In DNA form, the CDR3 reads TGTGCCAGCAGCACAGCAGGGGTAGCTCCTACGAAGCAGTACTTC. It specifies CASSTAGVAPTKQYF.

This chain uses TRBV6-2 or TRBV6-3 with TRBJ2-2; 9 bases map to TRBD2. With V trimmed by 6 bases and J by 5 bases, 13 bases remained unmatched. The CDR3 has 17 residues. Germline lookup yields CDR1 MNHEY and CDR2 SVGEGT. CDR3 residues: CASSPGLARPITGELFF. In DNA form, the CDR3 reads TGTGCCAGCAGCCCGGGACTAGCTCGTCCTATTACCGGGGAGCTGTTTTTT.

The V and J genes are TRBV4-1 and TRBJ1-5, with a tentative D call TRBD1 (5 bases). Germline lookup yields CDR1 MGHRA and CDR2 YSYEKL. The length of the CDR3 is 15 residues. With 0 bases removed from V and 4 bases from J, the gap between germline ends came to 10 bases. CDR3 DNA sequence: TGCGCCAGCAGCCAAGACCCCAGGGAAAATCAGCCCCAGCATTTT. Amino acid sequence: CASSQDPRENQPQHF.

The J gene is TRBJ2-5, the V gene TRBV28; D possibly corresponds to TRBD2 (6 bases). The CDR3 loop spans 17 amino acids. Per germline, CDR1 MDHEN and CDR2 SYDVKM. Trimming shortened V by 7 bases and J by 2 bases, and 23 bases separated the two germline ends. The CDR3 spells CASTQGIRGNIQETQYF. CDR3 coding DNA: TGTGCCAGCACTCAAGGTATTCGGGGGAATATTCAAGAGACCCAGTACTTC.

The rearrangement joins TRBV25-1 to TRBJ2-2, with 10 bases fitting TRBD2. CDR1 and CDR2 from the germline V gene are MGHDK and SYGVNS. V was pared by 6 bases and J by 10 bases, with 14 bases of the junction left unmatched. The CDR3 length is 16 residues. The CDR3 DNA reads TGTGCCAGCAGCCCCCCCTTTAGTAGCGGGAGGAAGGAGCTGTTTTTT. Protein: CASSPPFSSGRKELFF.

V usage is TRBV27 and J usage is TRBJ1-4; D not resolved. Trimming removed 7 bases at V and 0 bases at J, with 12 bases between. Germline V gene lookup returns CDR1 MNHEY and CDR2 SMNVEV (reference sequence). CDR3 size: 15 residues. CDR3 bases: TGTGCCAGCACGTTGCGGTATGCAACTAATGAAAAACTGTTTTTT. It yields the protein CASTLRYATNEKLFF. Full variable domain (outside the CDR3, taken from reference TRBV27 and TRBJ1-4): EAQVTQNPRYLITVTGKKLTVTCSQNMNHEYMSWYRQDPGLGLRQIYYSMNVEVTDKGDVPEGYKVSRKEKRNFPLILESPSPNQTSLYFCASTLRYATNEKLFFGSGTQLSVL.

The chain is built from TRBV5-1 and TRBJ2-1, with D hard to call. V lost 0 bases and J 3 bases, leaving 7 bases between the germline ends. CDR3 size: 14 residues. Germline V lookup: CDR1 SGHRS, CDR2 YFSETQ. The CDR3 here is CASSLGPDYNEQFF. The CDR3 DNA reads as TGCGCCAGCAGCTTGGGTCCAGACTACAATGAGCAGTTCTTC.

This clone was counted once. V is TRBV5-1 and J is TRBJ2-3; the match to TRBD2 covers 8 bases. The CDR3 totals 15 residues. Germline assignment: CDR1 SGHRS and CDR2 YFSETQ. V shed 5 bases and J 4 bases; nucleotides not matched to a gene: 9. The CDR3 is CASRVRLAGPDTQYF. The DNA of the CDR3 is TGCGCCAGCAGGGTGAGGCTAGCGGGCCCAGATACGCAGTATTTT.

This sequence joins TRBV7-9 and TRBJ2-7, with 8 bases aligning to TRBD2. From germline, CDR1 is SEHNR and CDR2 FQNEAQ (reference sequence). The CDR3 runs 14 residues. J lost 7 bases, V lost 1 base, and 6 bases had no gene match. CDR3 nucleotides: TGTGCCAGCAGCTTAGGGGGGACTAGTGGGGAGCAGTACTTC. Translation: CASSLGGTSGEQYF.

The rearrangement links TRBV27 to TRBJ1-5; D might be TRBD1 (6 bases). The CDR3 has 15 amino acids. CDR1 is MNHEY and CDR2 is SMNVEV in the germline V gene (reference sequence). The V gene lost 7 bases and the J gene lost 6 bases, with 19 bases spanning the gap. CDR3 bases: TGTGCCAGCACCCCCCAATGGGACAAGCGTCAGCCCCAGCATTTT. Amino acids: CASTPQWDKRQPQHF.

This clone was counted only a few times. This chain connects TRBV6-5 to TRBJ2-7; 9 nucleotides line up with TRBD1. The germline gives CDR1 MNHEY, CDR2 SVGAGI. The CDR3 loop spans 14 amino acids. Unmatched junction bases numbered 3, after V lost 6 bases and J lost 0 bases. As DNA, the CDR3 is TGTGCCAGCAGGAGGACAGGGGCCTCCTACGAGCAGTACTTC. Its protein is CASRRTGASYEQYF.

The chain employs TRBV11-3 and TRBJ2-1; D call uncertain. CDR1 is SGHNT and CDR2 is YENEEA in the germline V gene. The CDR3 spans 15 residues. Trimming stripped 0 bases from V and 5 bases from J, with 11 bases between. Here the CDR3 reads CASSLDISFDNEQFF. CDR3 nucleotide sequence: TGTGCCAGCAGCTTAGATATTAGCTTCGACAATGAGCAGTTCTTC.

The chain carries TRBV19 and TRBJ2-1; 8 nucleotides agree with TRBD2. V lost 7 bases, J lost 2 bases, and 4 bases stayed unmatched. The CDR3 loop spans 14 amino acids. Germline CDR1 is LNHDA and CDR2 is SQIVND (reference sequence). This CDR3 reads CASTREGPYNEQFF. As DNA, the CDR3 is TGTGCCAGTACCCGGGAGGGGCCCTACAATGAGCAGTTCTTC.

The chain joins TRBV19 to TRBJ2-6, with D possibly being TRBD1 (5 bases). Trimming shortened V by 7 bases and J by 1 base, and 11 bases separated the two germline ends. Germline V lookup: CDR1 LNHDA, CDR2 SQIVND (reference sequence). This CDR3 has 15 amino acids. The CDR3 DNA reads TGTGCCAGTAAGGGGATGGAGTCTGGGGCCAACGTCCTGACTTTC. Its protein is CASKGMESGANVLTF.

V usage is TRBV16 and J usage is TRBJ2-1, with 7 bases matching TRBD2. Trimming at V came to 0 bases and at J to 14 bases, leaving 7 bases not matched to a gene. The CDR3 contains 13 residues. Per germline, CDR1 KGHSY and CDR2 FQNENV. The CDR3: CASSQSGSGIKFF. The CDR3 nucleotides read TGTGCCAGCAGCCAATCGGGGAGCGGGATTAAGTTCTTC.

This CDR3 reads CASSKVQGRDEQYV. For the CDR3, the DNA is TGTGCCAGTAGTAAGGTGCAGGGGAGGGACGAGCAGTACGTC. The gene calls are TRBV19 and TRBJ2-7, with D possibly being TRBD2 (7 bases). Between the trimmed V and J ends, which lost 4 bases and 5 bases, there was a span of 15 bases. CDR3 length: 14 amino acids. Looked up from germline, CDR1 is LNHDA and CDR2 is SQIVND (reference sequence).